These 28 T cell receptor beta chains were sequenced from one sample in a study of graft-versus-host responses after intestinal transplantation. Repertoires were generated with immunoSEQ multiplex PCR, while TCRdb's copy carries only in-frame clones and drops some. The sample comprises roughly 43,000 clones, approximately 94% of which are singletons, and 1.5% to 2% rests with the top ten. Sequences were derived from PBMCs, sampled around 330 days after intestinal transplant. These receptors originate from a human patient who received an intestinal transplant, so some T cells may come from the graft donor.

This clone was detected a few times. The genes are TRBV27 and TRBJ2-7; a possible D gene is TRBD1 (6 bases). The CDR3 consists of 15 residues. Germline loops: CDR1 MNHEY, CDR2 SMNVEV (reference sequence). The V and J ends lost 6 bases and 6 bases respectively, with 21 bases between them. The CDR3 spells CASRVRFKGVGEQYF. CDR3 nucleotides: TGTGCCAGCAGGGTTCGGTTCAAGGGGGTGGGCGAGCAGTACTTC.

V usage is TRBV19 and J usage is TRBJ1-2, with D maybe TRBD1 (6 bases). There are 15 residues in the CDR3. Germline CDR1 LNHDA, CDR2 SQIVND (reference sequence). Trimming took off 1 base at V and 3 bases at J, with 12 bases between the two ends. Here the CDR3 reads CASSIAAEGDYGYTF. The CDR3 DNA sequence: TGTGCCAGTAGTATAGCCGCCGAGGGGGACTATGGCTACACCTTC. Together with reference TRBV19 and TRBJ1-2, the CDR3 gives the full variable domain: DGGITQSPKYLFRKEGQNVTLSCEQNLNHDAMYWYRQDPGQGLRLIYYSQIVNDFQKGDIAEGYSVSREKKESFPLTVTSAQKNPTAFYLCASSIAAEGDYGYTFGSGTRLTVV.

The table lists this clone with a count of one. The genes are TRBV14 and TRBJ2-4; 8 nucleotides match TRBD1. With 4 bases clipped from V and 1 base from J, the junction kept 15 bases outside the gene matches. CDR1 SGHDN and CDR2 FVKESK come from the germline V gene. The CDR3 sequence is 19 residues long. The CDR3: CASSPTNLQGAWAKNIQYF. The CDR3 region has the DNA TGTGCCAGCAGCCCAACCAACCTGCAGGGGGCCTGGGCCAAAAACATTCAGTACTTC.

The J gene is TRBJ1-5, the V gene TRBV6-5; maybe TRBD1 (5 bases). The CDR3 has 14 residues. Per germline, CDR1 MNHEY and CDR2 SVGAGI. The ends were cut back, 2 bases at V and 0 bases at J, with 5 bases in the middle. CDR3 sequence (DNA): TGTGCCAGCAGTTACAGGGGTAGCAATCAGCCCCAGCATTTT. Its translation: CASSYRGSNQPQHF.

The rearrangement joins TRBV7-6 to TRBJ1-1; 8 nucleotides align to TRBD1. There are 17 residues in the CDR3. From germline, CDR1 is SGHVS and CDR2 FNYEAQ. With V trimmed by 1 base and J by 5 bases, 12 bases remained unmatched. CDR3 region: CASSLESQGAKGTEAFF. For the CDR3, the DNA is TGTGCCAGCAGCTTAGAGAGTCAGGGGGCGAAAGGGACTGAAGCTTTCTTT.

The chain couples TRBV28 to TRBJ2-7, with 7 bases aligning to TRBD1. Per the germline V gene, CDR1 is MDHEN and CDR2 is SYDVKM. The length of the CDR3 is 15 residues. V was pared by 6 bases and J by 9 bases, with 17 bases of the junction left unmatched. The CDR3 sequence is CASRTNRGRAIVQYF. CDR3 nucleotide sequence: TGTGCCAGCAGGACAAACAGGGGCCGGGCGATTGTGCAGTACTTC.

This clone was counted once. This chain uses TRBV10-3 with TRBJ1-1; 10 nucleotides line up with TRBD1. The CDR3 loop spans 14 amino acids. Germline V CDR1 and CDR2: ENHRY, SYGVKD. Trimming removed 4 bases from V and 6 bases from J; junction bases left unmatched: 5. CDR3 DNA: TGTGCCATCAGTGCTGGACAGGGGGTTTCTGAAGCTTTCTTT. Protein product: CAISAGQGVSEAFF.

This chain's CDR3 is CASSEPNRETQYF. In nucleotides, the CDR3 is TGTGCCAGCAGTGAACCCAATCGGGAGACCCAGTACTTC. V and J are TRBV25-1 and TRBJ2-5; D remains ambiguous. Germline CDR1 and CDR2: MGHDK and SYGVNS. Deletions cut 2 bases from V and 5 bases from J, with 9 bases between. The CDR3 sequence is 13 residues long.

This chain connects TRBV5-1 to TRBJ1-1; D is unresolved. This CDR3 comprises 14 residues. Trimming removed 0 bases at V and 0 bases at J, with 6 bases between. Germline V lookup: CDR1 SGHRS, CDR2 YFSETQ. CDR3 amino acids: CASSLVGVNTEAFF. Here the CDR3 DNA reads TGCGCCAGCAGCTTGGTGGGAGTGAACACTGAAGCTTTCTTT. Full variable domain (rest looked up from reference TRBV5-1 and TRBJ1-1): KAGVTQTPRYLIKTRGQQVTLSCSPISGHRSVSWYQQTPGQGLQFLFEYFSETQRNKGNFPGRFSGRQFSNSRSEMNVSTLELGDSALYLCASSLVGVNTEAFFGQGTRLTVV.

This chain uses TRBV28 with TRBJ2-1; perhaps D is TRBD1 or TRBD2 (5 bases each). CDR1 and CDR2 from the germline V gene are MDHEN and SYDVKM. The CDR3 length is 13 residues. V shed 7 bases and J shed 5 bases, with 12 bases lying between them. The CDR3 is CASKIRGHNEQFF. In nucleotides, the CDR3 is TGTGCCAGCAAAATCCGGGGCCACAATGAGCAGTTCTTC.

V gene TRBV2 combines with J gene TRBJ2-1, with 8 bases matching TRBD2. The J segment lost 4 bases and the V segment lost 5 bases, leaving 7 bases of the junction unmatched. CDR1 is SNHLY and CDR2 is FYNNEI in the germline V gene. The CDR3 contains 15 residues. DNA of the CDR3: TGTGCCAGCAGTCGCGAGACTAGCGTGTACAATGAGCAGTTCTTC. It specifies CASSRETSVYNEQFF.

The chain uses TRBV10-1 and TRBJ1-2; weak D call: TRBD1 (5 bases). This CDR3 comprises 17 residues. Germline V CDR1 and CDR2: WNHNN, SYGVQD (reference sequence). Deletions cut 0 bases from V and 5 bases from J, with 19 bases between. The CDR3 here is CASSESIALTGFYGYTF. Here the CDR3 DNA reads TGCGCCAGCAGTGAGTCGATTGCTCTTACAGGATTTTATGGCTACACCTTC.

Notes on this clone: Compared with germline, one end of the junction differs, possibly owing to a read error. DNA for the CDR3: TGTGCCAGCAGTGAAATTGGCTCAACGAAGTTC. Its translation: CASSEIGSTKF. This sequence joins TRBV2 and TRBJ2-7, with D unresolved. Germline assignment: CDR1 SNHLY and CDR2 FYNNEI. This CDR3 is 11 amino acids long. The variable domain in full, with the rest retrieved from reference TRBV2 and TRBJ2-7, is EPEVTQTPSHQVTQMGQEVILRCVPISNHLYFYWYRQILGQKVEFLVSFYNNEISEKSEIFDDQFSVERPDGSNFTLKIRSTKLEDSAMYFCASSEIGSTKFGPGTRLTVT.

The V and J genes are TRBV7-3 and TRBJ2-5; 9 nucleotides agree with TRBD2. This CDR3 spans 16 amino acids. J lost 5 bases, V lost 2 bases, and 9 bases had no gene match. The V gene's germline CDR1 is SGHTA and CDR2 FQGTGA. As DNA, the CDR3 is TGTGCCAGCAGCTTACGGGCGCGGGGGGGCGCGGAGACCCAGTACTTC. Translated, it gives CASSLRARGGAETQYF.

The gene calls are TRBV27 and TRBJ2-5; a weak D match, TRBD2 (6 bases). The germline V and J ends were trimmed by 10 bases and 7 bases, with 25 bases remaining between them. This CDR3 contains 15 residues. From germline, CDR1 is MNHEY and CDR2 SMNVEV (reference sequence). CDR3 sequence (DNA): TGTGCCACCTCTGGGGGGACCGGAGGGGCCTGGACCCAGTACTTC. It is translated as CATSGGTGGAWTQYF.

The chain is built from TRBV6-5 and TRBJ2-7, with 8 bases that match TRBD2. The CDR3 has 15 residues. V trimming: 6 bases; J trimming: 4 bases; junction bases outside the gene matches: 11. Looked up from germline, CDR1 is MNHEY and CDR2 is SVGAGI. The CDR3 nucleotides are TGTGCCAGCAGCTATAGCGGGGCCGGAGTTTACGAGCAGTACTTC. Amino acid sequence: CASSYSGAGVYEQYF.

V and J are TRBV28 and TRBJ1-2, with TRBD1 matching 7 bases. This CDR3 is 15 amino acids long. Germline loops: CDR1 MDHEN, CDR2 SYDVKM. The trim removed 1 base at V and 6 bases at J, leaving 8 bases unmatched. CDR3 sequence reads: CASSLSGTVSNGYTF. The CDR3 DNA follows: TGTGCCAGCAGTTTATCTGGGACAGTGAGCAATGGCTACACCTTC.

The CDR3 sequence: CASTFGINTEAFF. Here the CDR3 DNA reads TGTGCCAGCACTTTCGGCATCAACACTGAAGCTTTCTTT. The rearrangement links TRBV5-6 to TRBJ1-1; D remains ambiguous. The CDR3 runs 13 residues. Trimming removed 6 bases from V and 2 bases from J, with 11 bases in between. Germline CDR1 SGHDT, CDR2 YYEEEE.

The chain combines TRBV19 with TRBJ1-5, with 7 bases fitting TRBD1. V trimming: 7 bases; J trimming: 0 bases; junction bases outside the gene matches: 12. From germline, CDR1 is LNHDA and CDR2 SQIVND (reference sequence). The CDR3 runs to 17 residues. CDR3 amino acids: CASTPGGPEYSNQPQHF. As DNA, the CDR3 is TGTGCCAGTACCCCAGGGGGGCCGGAATATAGCAATCAGCCCCAGCATTTT.

This clone was recorded once. The chain joins TRBV6-5 to TRBJ1-4; tentatively, D is TRBD1 (5 bases). From germline, CDR1 is MNHEY and CDR2 SVGAGI. The CDR3 runs to 14 residues. Trimming took off 2 bases at V and 10 bases at J, with 14 bases between the two ends. CDR3 nucleotides: TGTGCCAGCAGTTACGACAGCGCCTGGGGAAAACTGTTTTTT. This translates into CASSYDSAWGKLFF.

The J gene is TRBJ2-4, the V gene TRBV18, with TRBD2 as a possible D gene (5 bases). Looked up from germline, CDR1 is KGHSH and CDR2 is LQKENI. V was trimmed by 5 bases and J by 8 bases, leaving 19 bases between them. This CDR3 is built from 15 residues. This CDR3 reads CASSKPGILGDIQYF. In DNA, the CDR3 is TGTGCCAGCTCAAAACCGGGGATCCTAGGAGACATTCAGTACTTC.

This rearrangement joins TRBV6-6 to TRBJ2-7, with 8 nucleotides matching TRBD2. The V segment lost 8 bases and the J segment 0 bases; nucleotides outside the gene matches: 9. Germline V gene sequence: CDR1 MNHNY, CDR2 SVGAGI (reference sequence). The CDR3 contains 15 residues. The CDR3, as DNA: TGTGCCAGCCAAAAGACTAGCGAGAGCTCCTACGAGCAGTACTTC. It yields the protein CASQKTSESSYEQYF.

This clone was seen just once. The chain links TRBV5-5 to TRBJ2-7, with a weak D call TRBD2 (6 bases). The V end was cut by 4 bases, the J end by 3 bases, with 17 bases between. The CDR3 totals 15 residues. CDR1 is SGHKS, CDR2 YYEKEE, per germline (reference sequence). Written as DNA, the CDR3 is TGTGCCAGCAGCCCGGGGGACGGGCACTTCTACGAGCAGTACTTC. It specifies CASSPGDGHFYEQYF.

The chain carries TRBV19 and TRBJ1-1; weak D call: TRBD1 (5 bases). Per germline, CDR1 LNHDA and CDR2 SQIVND (reference sequence). The CDR3 is made up of 15 amino acids. V lost 3 bases to trimming and J lost 1 base, with 12 bases between them. CDR3 sequence: CASSIGGFGNTEAFF. CDR3 nucleotides: TGTGCCAGTAGTATTGGGGGTTTCGGGAACACTGAAGCTTTCTTT. Full variable domain (outside the CDR3, taken from reference TRBV19 and TRBJ1-1): DGGITQSPKYLFRKEGQNVTLSCEQNLNHDAMYWYRQDPGQGLRLIYYSQIVNDFQKGDIAEGYSVSREKKESFPLTVTSAQKNPTAFYLCASSIGGFGNTEAFFGQGTRLTVV.

In nucleotides, the CDR3 is TGTGCCAGCAGCTTCCCGGGGGTGTCGGCGAACACCGGGGAGCTGTTTTTT. This gives the protein CASSFPGVSANTGELFF. V is TRBV7-9 and J is TRBJ2-2; D is perhaps TRBD2 (6 bases). The germline CDR1 and CDR2 sequences are SEHNR and FQNEAQ (reference sequence). The CDR3 runs 17 residues. Trimming cost V 3 bases and J 0 bases, with 14 bases left between them.

This chain joins TRBV5-5 and TRBJ1-3; no clear D gene. The V gene's germline CDR1 is SGHKS and CDR2 YYEKEE (reference sequence). The V gene lost 2 bases and the J gene lost 0 bases, with 12 bases spanning the gap. The CDR3 sequence is 16 residues long. CDR3 in amino acids: CASSFDRRLSGNTIYF. The CDR3 DNA follows: TGTGCCAGCAGCTTTGATCGGCGACTCTCTGGAAACACCATATATTTT. Looking up the rest from reference TRBV5-5 and TRBJ1-3 gives the full variable domain: DAGVTQSPTHLIKTRGQQVTLRCSPISGHKSVSWYQQVLGQGPQFIFQYYEKEERGRGNFPDRFSARQFPNYSSELNVNALLLGDSALYLCASSFDRRLSGNTIYFGEGSWLTVV.

V is TRBV29-1 and J is TRBJ2-7; TRBD1 aligns across 7 bases. CDR3 length: 12 residues. Germline V gene lookup returns CDR1 SQVTM and CDR2 ANQGSEA. Trimming removed 4 bases from V and 2 bases from J; junction bases left unmatched: 2. CDR3 DNA: TGCAGCGTTGGCCAGGGGGCCTACGAGCAGTACTTC. This translates into CSVGQGAYEQYF.

In regard to this clone: One end of the junction varies from germline; a read error may be responsible. This chain joins TRBV5-1 and TRBJ2-3, with D unresolved. Germline CDR1 SGHRS, CDR2 YFSETQ. The length of the CDR3 is 12 residues. The DNA for the CDR3 is TGCGCCACCAGCCCTGGAGCAGATACGCAGTATTTT. It yields the protein CATSPGADTQYF.